These 21 T cell receptor beta chains originate from one sample sequenced in a study of blood T cell repertoires in COVID-19. TCRdb's table, derived via immunoSEQ multiplex PCR, lists solely in-frame clones and lacks some. The sample carries roughly 250,000 clones, 75% to 90% recorded once. Sequencing was performed on PBMCs or T cells enriched from blood (not recorded which). These receptors were taken from a woman between 40 and 50 years old who had been exposed to COVID-19.

The chain carries TRBV4-2 and TRBJ2-5; TRBD2 matches at 10 bases. The CDR3 runs 15 residues. Germline V gene lookup returns CDR1 LGHNA and CDR2 YNFKEQ. Losses at the gene ends were 0 bases for V and 4 bases for J; bases not matched to a gene: 2. DNA for the CDR3: TGTGCCAGCAGCCAAGAAAGCGGGAGGGGAGAGACCCAGTACTTC. It encodes CASSQESGRGETQYF.

The chain recombines TRBV7-6 with TRBJ2-5; TRBD2 agrees at 9 bases. Germline V gene sequence: CDR1 SGHVS, CDR2 FNYEAQ. The CDR3 has 19 amino acids. V shed 1 base, J shed 1 base, and the junction held 13 bases outside the gene matches. The CDR3 region is CASSLVGWASGKPQETQYF. CDR3 coding DNA: TGTGCCAGCAGCTTAGTTGGTTGGGCTAGCGGGAAACCCCAAGAGACCCAGTACTTC.

V usage is TRBV12-2 and J usage is TRBJ2-7; the table names TRBD1, a call not compared with the DNA. TRBV12-2 is reported as a pseudogene. The CDR3 spans 14 residues. CDR3 region: CASRLGQGSYEQYV. CDR3 bases: TGTGCAAGTCGTTTGGGACAGGGCTCCTACGAGCAGTACGTC.

The rearrangement links TRBV18 to TRBJ2-7; D is possibly TRBD1 (6 bases). In germline, CDR1 is KGHSH, CDR2 LQKENI. The V end was cut by 5 bases, the J end by 1 base, with 12 bases between. The CDR3 runs to 14 residues. The CDR3 protein is CASSTDRGSYEQYF. CDR3 bases: TGTGCCAGCTCAACGGACAGAGGGTCCTACGAGCAGTACTTC. The entire variable domain, with the rest obtained from reference TRBV18 and TRBJ2-7, is as follows: NAGVMQNPRHLVRRRGQEARLRCSPMKGHSHVYWYRQLPEEGLKFMVYLQKENIIDESGMPKERFSAEFPKEGPSILRIQQVVRGDSAAYFCASSTDRGSYEQYFGPGTRLTVT.

The rearrangement uses TRBV28 and TRBJ1-1, with TRBD1 matching over 7 bases. This CDR3 region has 16 residues. J was trimmed by 6 bases and V by 5 bases; bases with no gene match: 15. Germline CDR1 MDHEN, CDR2 SYDVKM. CDR3 coding DNA: TGTGCCAGCAGTCAGAAGACAGGGTTTAGTAGCGCTGAAGCTTTCTTT. It encodes CASSQKTGFSSAEAFF.

The chain uses TRBV11-3 and TRBJ2-2; 8 positions match TRBD2. The CDR3 runs to 18 residues. Looked up from germline, CDR1 is SGHNT and CDR2 is YENEEA. Losses at the gene ends were 0 bases for V and 3 bases for J; bases not matched to a gene: 9. The CDR3 here is CASSLDLQRERDTGELFF. Written as DNA, the CDR3 is TGTGCCAGCAGCTTAGATCTCCAGCGGGAGAGGGACACCGGGGAGCTGTTTTTT.

J is TRBJ2-3 and V is TRBV4-1, with D possibly TRBD1 on 6 matching bases. Trimming removed 3 bases at V and 2 bases at J, with 15 bases between. Germline V gene data show CDR1 as MGHRA and CDR2 as YSYEKL. The CDR3 spans 16 residues. CDR3 nucleotides: TGCGCCAGCAGCCACCCCCGGGACAAATACACAGATACGCAGTATTTT. Translation: CASSHPRDKYTDTQYF.

The chain recombines TRBV10-3 with TRBJ2-2; 11 bases agree with TRBD2. V trimming: 6 bases; J trimming: 0 bases; junction bases outside the gene matches: 6. The germline V gene encodes CDR1 ENHRY and CDR2 SYGVKD. This CDR3 spans 17 amino acids. As DNA, the CDR3 is TGTGCCATCAGAACTGGGACTAGCGGCGCGAACACCGGGGAGCTGTTTTTT. Amino acid sequence: CAIRTGTSGANTGELFF.

This chain joins TRBV7-9 and TRBJ1-5; 11 nucleotides match TRBD1. The CDR3 loop spans 14 amino acids. V lost 5 bases and J lost 5; bases outside the gene matches: 2. Germline V lookup: CDR1 SEHNR, CDR2 FQNEAQ (reference sequence). The CDR3 loop reads CASSLGQGDQPQHF. For the CDR3, the DNA is TGTGCCAGCAGCCTGGGACAGGGGGATCAGCCCCAGCATTTT.

The chain recombines TRBV27 with TRBJ2-7; D is undetermined. The length of the CDR3 is 13 residues. CDR1 MNHEY and CDR2 SMNVEV come from the germline V gene (reference sequence). The ends were cut back, 5 bases at V and 6 bases at J, with 14 bases in the middle. CDR3 DNA: TGTGCCAGCAGTCCCCGACCCAGAGGCGAGCAGTACTTC. The encoded protein is CASSPRPRGEQYF.

The chain employs TRBV27 and TRBJ1-2, with 8 bases aligning to TRBD1. CDR1 is MNHEY, CDR2 SMNVEV, per germline (reference sequence). V lost 4 bases to trimming and J lost 8 bases; unmatched junction nucleotides: 12. The CDR3 has 15 residues. Here the CDR3 DNA reads TGTGCCAGCAGTTCCGGAGCAGGGGGCGTCCACGGCTACACCTTC. Translated: CASSSGAGGVHGYTF.

This sequence joins TRBV5-4 and TRBJ2-7; maybe TRBD1 (6 bases). Germline V lookup: CDR1 SGHNT, CDR2 YYREEE (reference sequence). Trimming removed 4 bases from V and 3 bases from J, with 11 bases in between. The CDR3 consists of 13 residues. CDR3: CASSLQGNYEQYV. For the CDR3, the DNA is TGTGCCAGCAGCCTCCAGGGGAACTACGAGCAGTACGTC.

J is TRBJ1-4 and V is TRBV3-1 (or the pseudogene TRBV3-2), with TRBD1 as a possible D gene (6 bases). Germline CDR1 reads LGHDT; CDR2 reads YNNKEL (reference sequence). The length of the CDR3 is 16 residues. Trimming took 4 bases from V and 7 from J, leaving 19 bases between them. CDR3 DNA sequence: TGTGCCAGCAGCCTGCTTCTGGTGGGGGCAGTTGAAAAACTGTTTTTT. Translating gives CASSLLLVGAVEKLFF.

The genes are TRBV18 and TRBJ1-3; D unresolved. CDR3 length: 17 residues. Trimming removed 0 bases at V and 0 bases at J, with 12 bases between. Germline values: CDR1 KGHSH, CDR2 LQKENI. This chain's CDR3 is CASSPPAGRNSGNTIYF. In nucleotides, the CDR3 is TGTGCCAGCTCACCACCGGCAGGCCGAAACTCTGGAAACACCATATATTTT.

J is TRBJ2-2 and V is TRBV9; the match to TRBD2 covers 7 bases. The CDR3 totals 15 residues. CDR1 SGDLS and CDR2 YYNGEE come from the germline V gene. V lost 4 bases and J lost 8; bases outside the gene matches: 11. CDR3 amino acids: CASSPPGTTAGELFF. The CDR3 bases are TGTGCCAGCAGCCCACCTGGGACTACGGCAGGGGAGCTGTTTTTT.

The genes are TRBV4-1 and TRBJ2-1; 7 bases agree with TRBD1. The V and J ends lost 7 bases and 4 bases, in that order; junction bases with no gene match: 7. The CDR3 is 14 residues long. Germline V gene sequence: CDR1 MGHRA, CDR2 YSYEKL. The CDR3 here is CASTLAGGYNEQFF. The DNA for the CDR3 is TGCGCCAGCACCCTGGCAGGGGGATACAATGAGCAGTTCTTC.

The genes are TRBV5-1 and TRBJ1-1, with 8 bases fitting TRBD1. The CDR3 is made up of 14 amino acids. The trim removed 3 bases at V and 3 bases at J, leaving 4 bases unmatched. In germline, CDR1 is SGHRS, CDR2 YFSETQ. CDR3 loop: CASSSQGADTEAFF. The CDR3 DNA sequence: TGCGCCAGCAGCTCCCAGGGGGCTGACACTGAAGCTTTCTTT.

The rearrangement joins TRBV27 to TRBJ1-5; the D is unclear. Trimming took off 5 bases at V and 2 bases at J, with 13 bases between the two ends. The length of the CDR3 is 15 residues. Germline-derived CDR1 and CDR2 are MNHEY and SMNVEV (reference sequence). CDR3 bases: TGTGCCAGCAGTGCCGGGAGGGCCCGCAATCAGCCCCAGCATTTT. It is translated as CASSAGRARNQPQHF.

V is TRBV10-2 and J is TRBJ2-7; tentative D call: TRBD1 (6 bases). The CDR3 contains 13 residues. CDR1 and CDR2 (germline): WSHSY, SAAADI. V was clipped by 3 bases and J by 2 bases, with 8 bases between them. CDR3 protein: CASSEQGAYEQYF. CDR3 nucleotide sequence: TGCGCCAGCAGTGAACAGGGAGCCTACGAGCAGTACTTC.

The genes are TRBV18 and TRBJ2-3, with D perhaps TRBD2 (5 bases). The CDR3 is made up of 14 amino acids. Germline CDR1 reads KGHSH; CDR2 reads LQKENI. Trimming took 6 bases from V and 0 from J, leaving 10 bases between them. The chain's CDR3 is CASSPSGSTDTQYF. The CDR3 coding sequence is TGTGCCAGCTCTCCCAGCGGAAGCACAGATACGCAGTATTTT.

A remark on this clone: A junction end diverges from the germline sequence, so it may reflect a read error. The chain couples TRBV5-1 to TRBJ2-3, with 9 bases that match TRBD1. The germline CDR1 and CDR2 sequences are SGHRS and YFSETQ. The CDR3 is 15 amino acids. CDR3 sequence (DNA): TGTGCCAGCAGCGTGACAGGGGGGCCCCCTGATACGCAGTATTTT. This gives the protein CASSVTGGPPDTQYF.